This TCR beta chain was captured in a study of T cell changes during pregnancy in multiple sclerosis. V gave up 10 bases and J gave up 2 bases, with 8 bases separating them. The CDR3 covers 11 residues. Germline V CDR1 and CDR2: MNHNY, SVGAGI (reference sequence). Sequencing used immunoSEQ multiplex PCR; TCRdb keeps in-frame clones, though not all of them. The sample includes about 41,000 clones, approximately 91% of them seen just once. The receptor comes from a female donor with multiple sclerosis, enrolled in a pregnancy study. This chain links TRBV6-6 with TRBJ2-5; D is ambiguous. The material was CD8+ T cells from peripheral blood mononuclear cells, obtained in the third trimester of pregnancy. The CDR3 nucleotides read TGTGCCACCACAGAGCAAGAGACCCAGTACTTC. As protein: CATTEQETQYF.